These 10 T cell receptor beta chains were sequenced from one sample in a study of blood T cells in healthy people across ages. Using a J-beta primer mix together with a sample-barcoded 5' primer, a second PCR was run for roughly 6 to 12 cycles. TCRdb re-analysed the 5' RACE reads in MiXCR, keeping a single row per CDR3 protein. The table includes 500,000 to 700,000 distinct CDR3 sequences, 25% to 35% detected once. Sequencing used blood. The receptors originated from an elderly woman in good health.

This clonotype was detected once. The rearrangement links TRBV4-3 to TRBJ1-3, with D unclear. From germline, CDR1 is LGHNA and CDR2 YSLEER. The CDR3 has 13 amino acids. V was clipped by 1 base and J by 7 bases, with 8 bases between them. The CDR3 DNA reads TGCGCCAGCAGCCAAGGGTTATTCAACACCATATATTTT. Its protein product is CASSQGLFNTIYF.

This clonotype was seen just once. J is TRBJ2-4 and V is TRBV21-1; the D call of TRBD2 is as the table states it, not checked on the DNA. TRBV21-1 is a pseudogene segment. The CDR3 consists of 15 residues. The CDR3 nucleotides are TGTGCCAGCAGCTTGGGAGGGACGGCTCTTAAAGAGCAGTACTTC. Protein: CASSLGGTALKEQYF.

This clonotype was seen many times. The J gene is TRBJ1-2, the V gene TRBV6-2 or TRBV6-3; D is possibly TRBD1 (5 bases). The length of the CDR3 is 14 residues. The germline V gene has CDR1 MNHEY and CDR2 SVGEGT. Trimming cost V 8 bases and J 4 bases, with 17 bases left between them. The CDR3 DNA reads TGTGCCAGCGTCCCTCGGGACCAATCCTATGGCTACACCTTC. Its translation: CASVPRDQSYGYTF.

In this sample, this clonotype turned up many times. The chain employs TRBV20-1 and TRBJ2-5, with a weak D call TRBD1 (5 bases). CDR3 length equals 12 residues. V was clipped by 8 bases and J by 7 bases, with 17 bases between them. Germline lookup yields CDR1 DFQATT and CDR2 SNEGSKA (reference sequence). The CDR3 DNA reads as TGCAGTCCACACCGACAGTCCTCGACCCAGTACTTC. Translated, it gives CSPHRQSSTQYF.

This chain connects TRBV6-2 or TRBV6-3 to TRBJ1-5; 9 nucleotides line up with TRBD1. CDR1 is MNHEY, CDR2 SVGEGT, per germline. V was pared by 6 bases and J by 2 bases, with 5 bases of the junction left unmatched. The CDR3 is 15 amino acids. CDR3 in amino acids: CASRMDRGGNQPQHF. The CDR3 region has the DNA TGTGCCAGCAGGATGGACAGGGGAGGCAATCAGCCCCAGCATTTT.

The sample holds a few counts of this clonotype. The V gene is TRBV7-9, the J gene TRBJ2-2; possible D gene TRBD1, 5 bases. The CDR3 consists of 14 residues. Germline assignment: CDR1 SEHNR and CDR2 FQNEAQ (reference sequence). V lost 6 bases, J lost 4 bases, and 12 bases lay in between. The CDR3 sequence: CASSSDRLTGELFF. DNA for the CDR3: TGTGCCAGCAGTTCCGACAGACTCACCGGGGAGCTGTTTTTT.

A note on this clonotype: This clone may be a read error of a much larger clone one base away. The chain employs TRBV9 and TRBJ2-1; tentative D call: TRBD2 (5 bases). The V gene's germline CDR1 is SGDLS and CDR2 YYNGEE. The CDR3 consists of 18 residues. Trimming left V 0 bases short and J 4 bases short, with 20 bases between. The CDR3 protein is CASSVEASWGTWYNEQFF. For the CDR3, the DNA is TGTGCCAGCAGCGTAGAGGCTAGCTGGGGTACCTGGTACAATGAGCAGTTCTTC. Variable domain in full (rest from reference TRBV9 and TRBJ2-1): DSGVTQTPKHLITATGQRVTLRCSPRSGDLSVYWYQQSLDQGLQFLIQYYNGEERAKGNILERFSAQQFPDLHSELNLSSLELGDSALYFCASSVEASWGTWYNEQFFGPGTRLTVL.

This clonotype was detected a few times. In DNA form, the CDR3 reads TGTGCCAGCGCAGTGAGCGGGACCCATAATTCACCCCTCCACTTT. Its protein product is CASAVSGTHNSPLHF. The chain combines TRBV2 with TRBJ1-6; TRBD1 is a possible D gene (5 bases). The V and J ends lost 8 bases and 5 bases respectively, with 16 bases between them. Germline V CDR1 and CDR2: SNHLY, FYNNEI. This CDR3 is 15 amino acids long.

Many counts were recorded for this clonotype. The chain has TRBV12-3 or TRBV12-4 and TRBJ1-1, with D unclear. V lost 6 bases and J lost 0, with 20 bases in between. The CDR3 runs to 17 residues. CDR3 amino acids: CASRPPQSHPMNTEAFF. For the CDR3, the DNA is TGTGCCAGCAGGCCCCCCCAGTCTCATCCCATGAACACTGAAGCTTTCTTT.

The chain has TRBV9 and TRBJ1-1; tentatively, D is TRBD1 (5 bases). This CDR3 spans 16 amino acids. Trimming pared 2 bases from V and 1 base from J, leaving 15 bases between. Per the germline V gene, CDR1 is SGDLS and CDR2 is YYNGEE. In DNA, the CDR3 is TGTGCCAGCAGCGTGGGATGGGGGATGGGGAACACTGAAGCTTTCTTT. Amino acid sequence: CASSVGWGMGNTEAFF.